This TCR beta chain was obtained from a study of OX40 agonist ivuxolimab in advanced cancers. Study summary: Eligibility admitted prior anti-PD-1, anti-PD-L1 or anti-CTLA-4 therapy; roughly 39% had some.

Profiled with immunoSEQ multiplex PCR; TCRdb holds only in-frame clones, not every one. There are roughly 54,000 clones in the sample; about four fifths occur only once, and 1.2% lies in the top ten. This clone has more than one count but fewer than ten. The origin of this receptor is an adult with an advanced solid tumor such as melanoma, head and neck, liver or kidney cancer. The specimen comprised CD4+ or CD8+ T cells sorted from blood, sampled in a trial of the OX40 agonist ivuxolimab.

Here the CDR3 reads CASSPVGQGRLGANVLTF. CDR3 bases: TGCGCCAGCAGCCCGGTGGGACAGGGACGTTTAGGGGCCAACGTCCTGACTTTC. The chain links TRBV5-1 to TRBJ2-6; the match to TRBD1 covers 9 bases. Per the germline V gene, CDR1 is SGHRS and CDR2 is YFSETQ. This CDR3 is built from 18 residues. V shed 4 bases and J 4 bases; nucleotides not matched to a gene: 12.